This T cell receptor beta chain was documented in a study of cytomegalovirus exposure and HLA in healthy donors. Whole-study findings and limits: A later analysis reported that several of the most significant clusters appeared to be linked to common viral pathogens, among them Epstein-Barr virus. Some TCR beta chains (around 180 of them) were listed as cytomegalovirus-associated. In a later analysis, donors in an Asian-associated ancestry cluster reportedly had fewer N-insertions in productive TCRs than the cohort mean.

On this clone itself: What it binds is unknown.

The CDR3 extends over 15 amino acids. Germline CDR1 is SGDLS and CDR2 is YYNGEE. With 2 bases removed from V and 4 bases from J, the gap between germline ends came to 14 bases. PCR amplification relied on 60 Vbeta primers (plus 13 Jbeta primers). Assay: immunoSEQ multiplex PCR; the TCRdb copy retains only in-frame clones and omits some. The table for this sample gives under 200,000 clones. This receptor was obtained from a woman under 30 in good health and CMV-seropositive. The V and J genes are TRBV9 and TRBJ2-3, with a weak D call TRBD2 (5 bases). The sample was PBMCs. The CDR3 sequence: CASSVRGPVADTQYF. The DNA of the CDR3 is TGTGCCAGCAGCGTTCGCGGGCCCGTCGCAGATACGCAGTATTTT.